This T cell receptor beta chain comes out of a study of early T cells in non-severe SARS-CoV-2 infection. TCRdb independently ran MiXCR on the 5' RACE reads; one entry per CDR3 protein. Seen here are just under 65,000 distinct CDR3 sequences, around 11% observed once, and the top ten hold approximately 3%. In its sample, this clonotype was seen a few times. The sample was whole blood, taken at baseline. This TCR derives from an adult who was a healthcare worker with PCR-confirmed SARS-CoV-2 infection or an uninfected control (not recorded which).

The CDR3 bases are TGTGCCAGCAGTTCGCCCGCCGGGACAGTCTTATACGAGCAGTACTTC. This sequence encodes CASSSPAGTVLYEQYF. This rearrangement joins TRBV6-2 or TRBV6-3 to TRBJ2-7, with 7 nucleotides matching TRBD1. V lost 4 bases and J lost 4; bases outside the gene matches: 13. CDR3 length: 16 amino acids. Germline CDR1 and CDR2: MNHEY and SVGEGT.